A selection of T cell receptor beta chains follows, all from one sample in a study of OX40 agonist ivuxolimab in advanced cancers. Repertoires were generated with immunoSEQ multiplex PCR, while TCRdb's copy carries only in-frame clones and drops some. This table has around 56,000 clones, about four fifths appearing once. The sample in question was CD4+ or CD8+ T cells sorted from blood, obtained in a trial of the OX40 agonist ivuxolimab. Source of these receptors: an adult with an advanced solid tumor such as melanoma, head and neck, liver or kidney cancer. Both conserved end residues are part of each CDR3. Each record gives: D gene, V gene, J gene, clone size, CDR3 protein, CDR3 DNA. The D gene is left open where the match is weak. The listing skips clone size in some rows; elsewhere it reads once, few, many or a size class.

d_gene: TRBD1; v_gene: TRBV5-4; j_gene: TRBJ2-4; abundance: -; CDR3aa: CASSLEGQRIQYF; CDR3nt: TGTGCCAGCAGCTTGGAGGGACAGAGAATTCAGTACTTC
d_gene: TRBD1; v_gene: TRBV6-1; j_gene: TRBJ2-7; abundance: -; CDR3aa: CAIRGQGGNEQYF; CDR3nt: TGTGCCATCAGGGGACAGGGGGGGAACGAGCAGTACTTC
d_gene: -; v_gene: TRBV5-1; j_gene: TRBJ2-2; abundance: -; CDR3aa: CASYRDNAGELFF; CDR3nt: TGCGCCAGCTACAGGGATAACGCCGGGGAGCTGTTTTTT
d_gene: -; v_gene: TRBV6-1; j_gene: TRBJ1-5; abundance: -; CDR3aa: CASSGGDQPQHF; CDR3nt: TGTGCCAGCAGTGGGGGGGATCAGCCCCAGCATTTT
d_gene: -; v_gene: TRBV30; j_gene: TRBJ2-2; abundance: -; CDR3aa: CAWSTWGFAGELFF; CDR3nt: TGTGCCTGGAGTACCTGGGGGTTCGCCGGGGAGCTGTTTTTT
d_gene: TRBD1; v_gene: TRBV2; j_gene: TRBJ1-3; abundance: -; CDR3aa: CASSQGADGNTIYF; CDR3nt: TGTGCCAGCAGCCAGGGGGCTGATGGAAACACCATATATTTT
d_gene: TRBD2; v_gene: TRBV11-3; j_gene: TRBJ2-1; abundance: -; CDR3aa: CASSRREGEQFF; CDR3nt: TGTGCCAGCAGCCGGCGGGAGGGAGAGCAGTTCTTC
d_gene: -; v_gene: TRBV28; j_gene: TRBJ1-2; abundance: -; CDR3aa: CASSSGQGRHYGYTF; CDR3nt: TGTGCCAGCAGTTCAGGTCAGGGGCGGCACTATGGCTACACCTTC
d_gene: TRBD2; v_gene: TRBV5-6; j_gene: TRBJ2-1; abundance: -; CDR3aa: CASSSRTSGGAYNEQFF; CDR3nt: TGTGCCAGCAGCTCCCGGACTAGCGGGGGAGCCTACAATGAGCAGTTCTTC
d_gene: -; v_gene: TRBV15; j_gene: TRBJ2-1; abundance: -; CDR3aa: CATSRVAGPPEQFF; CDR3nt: TGTGCCACCAGCAGAGTAGCTGGACCGCCCGAGCAGTTCTTC
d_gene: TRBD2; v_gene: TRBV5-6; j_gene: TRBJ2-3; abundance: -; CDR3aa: CASSLGSSGSGWDTQYF; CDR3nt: TGTGCCAGCAGCTTGGGATCTAGCGGGAGTGGTTGGGATACGCAGTATTTT
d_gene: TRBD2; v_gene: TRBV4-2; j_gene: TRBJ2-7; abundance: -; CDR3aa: CASSQAVAGVHEQYF; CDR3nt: TGTGCCAGCAGCCAAGCCGTAGCGGGAGTACACGAGCAGTACTTC
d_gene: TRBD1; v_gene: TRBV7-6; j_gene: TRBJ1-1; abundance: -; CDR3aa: CASSFIPGQAIGRNTEAFF; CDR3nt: TGTGCCAGCAGCTTCATCCCGGGACAGGCCATAGGGAGGAACACTGAAGCTTTCTTT
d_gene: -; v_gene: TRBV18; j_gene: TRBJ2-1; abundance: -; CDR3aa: CASSLDGDNEQFF; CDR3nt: TGTGCCAGCTCACTGGACGGGGACAATGAGCAGTTCTTC
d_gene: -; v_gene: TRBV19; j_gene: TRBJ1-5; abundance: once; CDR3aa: CASSIGERPQHF; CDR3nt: TGTGCCAGTAGTATAGGTGAGCGGCCCCAGCATTTT
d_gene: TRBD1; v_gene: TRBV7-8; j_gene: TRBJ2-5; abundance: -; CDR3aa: CASSLAQGGGLQETQYF; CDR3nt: TGTGCCAGCAGCTTAGCGCAAGGGGGCGGCCTCCAAGAGACCCAGTACTTC
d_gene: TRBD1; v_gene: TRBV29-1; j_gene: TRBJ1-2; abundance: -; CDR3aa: CSVEDGGTGLNYGYTF; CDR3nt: TGCAGCGTTGAGGATGGCGGGACAGGGCTAAACTATGGCTACACCTTC
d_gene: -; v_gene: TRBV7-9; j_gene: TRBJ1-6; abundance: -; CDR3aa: CASSLNQGIANSPLHF; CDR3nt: TGTGCCAGCAGCTTAAATCAGGGTATTGCGAATTCACCCCTCCACTTT
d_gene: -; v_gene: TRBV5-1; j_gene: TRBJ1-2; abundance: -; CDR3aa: CASSLMSGQSYGYTF; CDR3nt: TGCGCCAGCAGCTTGATGTCTGGACAGAGCTATGGCTACACCTTC
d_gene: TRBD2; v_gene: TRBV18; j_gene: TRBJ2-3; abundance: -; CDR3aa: CASSPTSGGASDTQYF; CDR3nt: TGTGCCAGCTCACCAACTAGCGGGGGGGCATCCGATACGCAGTATTTT
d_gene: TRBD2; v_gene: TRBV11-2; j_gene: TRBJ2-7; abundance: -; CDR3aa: CASSLVAGRATYEQYF; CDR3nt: TGTGCCAGCAGCTTAGTCGCGGGGAGGGCTACCTACGAGCAGTACTTC
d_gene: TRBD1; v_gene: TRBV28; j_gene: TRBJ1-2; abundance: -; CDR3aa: CASSLQQGQGYTF; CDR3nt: TGTGCCAGCAGTTTGCAACAGGGGCAAGGCTACACCTTC
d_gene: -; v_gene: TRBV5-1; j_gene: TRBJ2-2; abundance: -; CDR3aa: CASSLARTRDTGELFF; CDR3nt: TGCGCCAGCAGCTTGGCACGAACCCGGGACACCGGGGAGCTGTTTTTT
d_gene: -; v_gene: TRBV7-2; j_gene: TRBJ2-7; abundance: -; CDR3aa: CASSGRSYEQYF; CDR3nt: TGTGCCAGCAGCGGGCGCTCCTACGAGCAGTACTTC
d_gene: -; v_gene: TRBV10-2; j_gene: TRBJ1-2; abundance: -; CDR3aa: CASNPRESRFNYGYTF; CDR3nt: TGCGCCAGCAACCCCCGGGAGTCAAGGTTCAACTATGGCTACACCTTC
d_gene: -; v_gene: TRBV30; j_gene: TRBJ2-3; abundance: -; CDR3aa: CACRQSVAGSRDTQYF; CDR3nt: TGTGCCTGTCGACAGAGTGTGGCAGGGTCAAGGGATACGCAGTATTTT
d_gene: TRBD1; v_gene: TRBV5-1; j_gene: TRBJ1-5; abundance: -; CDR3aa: CASSAYPTGDNQPQHF; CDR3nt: TGCGCCAGCAGCGCCTACCCGACAGGGGACAATCAGCCCCAGCATTTT
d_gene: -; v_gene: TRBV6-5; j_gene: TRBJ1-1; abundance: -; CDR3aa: CASRDLPTEAFF; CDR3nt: TGTGCCAGCAGGGACCTTCCCACTGAAGCTTTCTTT
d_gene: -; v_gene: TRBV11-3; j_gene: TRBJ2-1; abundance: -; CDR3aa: CASSSLNSGNTNEQFF; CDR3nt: TGTGCCAGCAGCTCCCTTAATAGCGGAAACACCAATGAGCAGTTCTTC
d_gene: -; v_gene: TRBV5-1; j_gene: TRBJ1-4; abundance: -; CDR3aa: CASSLWGLDSTNEKLFF; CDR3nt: TGCGCCAGCAGCTTGTGGGGGTTGGACAGCACTAATGAAAAACTGTTTTTT
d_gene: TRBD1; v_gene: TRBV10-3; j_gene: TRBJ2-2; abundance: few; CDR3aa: CAIRPGQGWTGELFF; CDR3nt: TGTGCCATCAGACCGGGACAGGGGTGGACCGGGGAGCTGTTTTTT
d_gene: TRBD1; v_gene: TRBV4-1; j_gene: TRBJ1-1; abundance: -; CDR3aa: CASSQVFSGGRGEAFF; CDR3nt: TGCGCCAGCAGCCAAGTCTTCTCAGGGGGCCGGGGTGAAGCTTTCTTT
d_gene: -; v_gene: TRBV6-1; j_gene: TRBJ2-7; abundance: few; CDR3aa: CASSETYEQYF; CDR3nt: TGTGCCAGCAGTGAAACCTACGAGCAGTACTTC
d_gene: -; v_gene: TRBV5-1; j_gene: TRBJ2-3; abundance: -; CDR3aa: CASSLALTGNTDTQYF; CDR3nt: TGCGCCAGCAGCTTGGCCCTAACGGGGAACACAGATACGCAGTATTTT
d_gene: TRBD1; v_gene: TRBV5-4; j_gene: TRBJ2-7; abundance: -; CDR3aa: CASSLPGTGTYEQYF; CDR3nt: TGTGCCAGCAGCTTGCCAGGGACAGGTACCTACGAGCAGTACTTC
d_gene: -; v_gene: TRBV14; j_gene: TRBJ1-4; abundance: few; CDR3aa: CASSRRVGNREKLFF; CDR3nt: TGTGCCAGCAGCCGCCGCGTGGGGAATCGTGAAAAACTGTTTTTT
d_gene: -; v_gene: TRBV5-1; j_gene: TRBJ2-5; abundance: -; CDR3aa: CASRRTVLQETQYF; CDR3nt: TGCGCCAGCAGACGCACGGTGCTACAAGAGACCCAGTACTTC
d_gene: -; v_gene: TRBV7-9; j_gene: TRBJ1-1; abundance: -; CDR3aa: CASSWGAVMNTEAFF; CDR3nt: TGTGCCAGCAGCTGGGGGGCCGTCATGAACACTGAAGCTTTCTTT
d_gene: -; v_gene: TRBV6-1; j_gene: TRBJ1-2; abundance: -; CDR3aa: CATAERAPASYGYTF; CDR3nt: TGTGCCACCGCCGAGCGGGCTCCCGCCTCGTATGGCTACACCTTC
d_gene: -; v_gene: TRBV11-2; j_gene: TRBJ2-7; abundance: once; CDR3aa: CASSLAARVTFYEQYF; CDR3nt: TGTGCCAGCAGCTTAGCGGCCAGGGTAACCTTCTACGAGCAGTACTTC
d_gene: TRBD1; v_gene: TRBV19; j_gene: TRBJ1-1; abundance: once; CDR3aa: CASTRDRGQLGTEAFF; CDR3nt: TGTGCCAGTACCCGGGACAGGGGGCAACTCGGCACTGAAGCTTTCTTT
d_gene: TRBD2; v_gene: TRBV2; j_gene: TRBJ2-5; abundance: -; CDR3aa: CATWEGGETQYF; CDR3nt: TGTGCCACCTGGGAGGGCGGGGAGACCCAGTACTTC
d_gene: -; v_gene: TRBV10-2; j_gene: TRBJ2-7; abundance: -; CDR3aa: CASSEVGKYEQYF; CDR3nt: TGCGCCAGCAGTGAGGTGGGTAAGTACGAGCAGTACTTC
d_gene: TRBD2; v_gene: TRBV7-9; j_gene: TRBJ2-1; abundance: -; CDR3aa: CASSSGTSGRSYNEQFF; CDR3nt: TGTGCCAGCAGCTCCGGGACTAGCGGGAGGTCCTACAATGAGCAGTTCTTC